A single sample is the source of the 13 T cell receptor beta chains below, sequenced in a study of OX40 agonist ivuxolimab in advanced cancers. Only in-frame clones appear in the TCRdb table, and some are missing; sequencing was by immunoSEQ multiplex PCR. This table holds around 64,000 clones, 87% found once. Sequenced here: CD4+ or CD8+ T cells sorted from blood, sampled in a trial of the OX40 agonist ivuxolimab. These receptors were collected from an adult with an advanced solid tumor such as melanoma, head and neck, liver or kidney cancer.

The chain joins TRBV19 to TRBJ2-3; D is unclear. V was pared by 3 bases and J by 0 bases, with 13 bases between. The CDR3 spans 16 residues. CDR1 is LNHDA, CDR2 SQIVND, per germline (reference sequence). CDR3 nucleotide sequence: TGTGCCAGTAGTATGGGTCTCGAGAGCAGCACAGATACGCAGTATTTT. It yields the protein CASSMGLESSTDTQYF.

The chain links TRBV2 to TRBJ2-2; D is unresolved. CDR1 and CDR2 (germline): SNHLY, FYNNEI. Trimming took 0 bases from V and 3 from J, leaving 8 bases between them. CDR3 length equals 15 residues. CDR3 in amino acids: CASSEANLDTGELFF. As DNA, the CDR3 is TGTGCCAGCAGTGAAGCGAATCTGGACACCGGGGAGCTGTTTTTT.

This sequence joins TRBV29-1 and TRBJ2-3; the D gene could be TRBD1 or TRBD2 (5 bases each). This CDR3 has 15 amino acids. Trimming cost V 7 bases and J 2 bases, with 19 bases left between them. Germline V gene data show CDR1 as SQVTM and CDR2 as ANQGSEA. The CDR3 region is CSAFRDGYSTDTQYF. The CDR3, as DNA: TGCAGCGCTTTTCGGGACGGTTATTCCACAGATACGCAGTATTTT.

This CDR3 is CASSHSQGLGYEQYF. The DNA of the CDR3 is TGCGCCAGCAGTCATTCCCAGGGGCTAGGCTACGAGCAGTACTTC. The chain links TRBV23-1 to TRBJ2-7; D is perhaps TRBD1 (6 bases). TRBV23-1 is noted as an ORF with a role that remains uncertain. Trimming stripped 3 bases from V and 3 bases from J, with 15 bases between. The CDR3 is 15 residues long.

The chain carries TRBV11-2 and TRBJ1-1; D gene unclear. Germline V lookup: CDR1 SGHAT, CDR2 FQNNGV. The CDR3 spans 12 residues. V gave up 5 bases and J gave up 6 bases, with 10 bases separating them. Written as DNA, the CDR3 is TGTGCCAGCAGCGCCGGTGGGGCTGAAGCTTTCTTT. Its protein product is CASSAGGAEAFF.

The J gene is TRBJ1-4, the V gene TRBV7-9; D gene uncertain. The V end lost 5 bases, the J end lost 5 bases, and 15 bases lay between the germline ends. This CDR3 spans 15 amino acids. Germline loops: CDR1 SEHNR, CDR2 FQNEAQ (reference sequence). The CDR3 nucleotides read TGTGCCAGCAGCCCAACCGGGATCTCGAATGAAAAACTGTTTTTT. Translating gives CASSPTGISNEKLFF.

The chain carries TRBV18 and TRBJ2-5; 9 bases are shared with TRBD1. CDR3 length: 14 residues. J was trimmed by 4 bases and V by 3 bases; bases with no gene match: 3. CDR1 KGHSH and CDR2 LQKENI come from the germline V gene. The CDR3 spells CASSPQTGGETQYF. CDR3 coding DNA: TGTGCCAGCTCACCCCAGACAGGGGGAGAGACCCAGTACTTC. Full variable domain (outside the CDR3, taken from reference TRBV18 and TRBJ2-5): NAGVMQNPRHLVRRRGQEARLRCSPMKGHSHVYWYRQLPEEGLKFMVYLQKENIIDESGMPKERFSAEFPKEGPSILRIQQVVRGDSAAYFCASSPQTGGETQYFGPGTRLLVL.

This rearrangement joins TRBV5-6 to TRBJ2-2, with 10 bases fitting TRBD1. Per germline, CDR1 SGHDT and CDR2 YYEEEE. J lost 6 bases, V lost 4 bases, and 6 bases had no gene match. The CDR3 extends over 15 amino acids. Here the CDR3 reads CASSAGTGVAGELFF. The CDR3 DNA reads TGTGCCAGCAGCGCGGGGACAGGGGTCGCCGGGGAGCTGTTTTTT.

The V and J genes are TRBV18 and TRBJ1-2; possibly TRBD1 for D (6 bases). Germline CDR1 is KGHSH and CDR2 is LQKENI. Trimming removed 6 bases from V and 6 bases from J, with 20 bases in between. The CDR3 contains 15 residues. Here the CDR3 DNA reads TGTGCCAGCTCCCAAACCGGACAGATGGAAAATGGCTACACCTTC. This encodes CASSQTGQMENGYTF. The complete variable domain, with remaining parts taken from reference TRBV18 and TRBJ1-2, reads NAGVMQNPRHLVRRRGQEARLRCSPMKGHSHVYWYRQLPEEGLKFMVYLQKENIIDESGMPKERFSAEFPKEGPSILRIQQVVRGDSAAYFCASSQTGQMENGYTFGSGTRLTVV.

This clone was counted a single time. The CDR3 sequence is CSVVRESAYYGYTF. CDR3 DNA: TGCAGCGTTGTTAGGGAGAGTGCTTACTATGGCTACACCTTC. The chain recombines TRBV29-1 with TRBJ1-2; D is undetermined. This CDR3 region has 14 residues. Trimming took off 4 bases at V and 3 bases at J, with 15 bases between the two ends. From germline, CDR1 is SQVTM and CDR2 ANQGSEA.

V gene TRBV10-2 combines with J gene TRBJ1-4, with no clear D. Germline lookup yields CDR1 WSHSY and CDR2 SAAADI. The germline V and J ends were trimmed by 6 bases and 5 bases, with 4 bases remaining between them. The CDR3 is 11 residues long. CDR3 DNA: TGCGCCAGCAGCCGGAATGAAAAACTGTTTTTT. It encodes CASSRNEKLFF.

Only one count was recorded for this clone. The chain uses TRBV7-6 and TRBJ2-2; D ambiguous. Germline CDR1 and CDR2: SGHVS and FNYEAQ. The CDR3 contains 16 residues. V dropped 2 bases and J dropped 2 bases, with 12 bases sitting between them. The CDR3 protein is CASSLLRPVNTGELFF. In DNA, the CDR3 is TGTGCCAGCAGCTTATTGCGGCCAGTCAACACCGGGGAGCTGTTTTTT.

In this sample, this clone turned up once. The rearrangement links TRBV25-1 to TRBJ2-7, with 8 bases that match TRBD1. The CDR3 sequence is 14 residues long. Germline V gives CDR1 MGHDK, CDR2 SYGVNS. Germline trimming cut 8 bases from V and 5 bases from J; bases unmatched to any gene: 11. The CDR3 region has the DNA TGTGCCAGCCGCCGTGGACAGGGTGAGCACGAGCAGTACTTC. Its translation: CASRRGQGEHEQYF.